The rows below give T cell receptor beta chains drawn from one sample of a study of blood T cell repertoires in COVID-19. Assay used: immunoSEQ multiplex PCR; TCRdb lists only in-frame clones, some missing. Of about 210,000 clones in the sample, 85% were seen once. The source material was PBMCs or T cells enriched from blood (not recorded which). All receptors derive from a man in his forties who had recovered from COVID-19. CDR3s include the opening cysteine and the closing phenylalanine or tryptophan. A D gene is named only where the DNA matches it firmly. Size is stated for part of the rows, as once, few or many counts, or as a class when the clone is expanded.

D gene,clone size,V gene,J gene,CDR3 DNA,CDR3 protein
TRBD1,.,TRBV28,TRBJ1-2,TGTGCCAGCAGCCCGGGACAGATCTATGGCTACACCTTC,CASSPGQIYGYTF
.,once,TRBV20-1,TRBJ2-3,TGCAGTGCTAGTAAACTGGCGGGAACGAGCACAGATACGCAGTATTTT,CSASKLAGTSTDTQYF
TRBD2,.,TRBV5-6,TRBJ2-1,TGTGCCAGCAGCTCTACCGGGACTAGCGGCTTCGGTGAGCAGTTCTTC,CASSSTGTSGFGEQFF
TRBD2,.,TRBV9,TRBJ2-3,TGTGCCAGCAGCGAGGGGACTACATCGAGTGCTACGCAGTATTTT,CASSEGTTSSATQYF
.,.,TRBV14,TRBJ1-5,TGTGCCAGCAGCCAAGAAGAACAGGGAGTTCAGCCCCAGCATTTT,CASSQEEQGVQPQHF
.,.,TRBV25-1,TRBJ2-7,TGTGCCAGCAGCCCGAATATAGTCCCTGGCGAGCAGTACTTC,CASSPNIVPGEQYF
.,.,TRBV7-3,TRBJ2-6,TGTGCCAGCAGTACAGCAGGGGGGATCCACTCTGGGGCCAACGTCCTGACTTTC,CASSTAGGIHSGANVLTF
.,.,TRBV4-1,TRBJ1-2,TGCGCCAGCAGGCACCCTGCTACCGGGGTCTATGGCTACACCTTC,CASRHPATGVYGYTF
.,.,TRBV7-9,TRBJ2-7,TGTGCCAGCAGCTCCTCGAGCGGTAGGAGCTCCTACGAGCAGTACTTC,CASSSSSGRSSYEQYF
TRBD1,.,TRBV11-2,TRBJ1-1,TGTGCCAGCAGCCTACAGGGGTTCGGCACTGAAGCTTTCTTT,CASSLQGFGTEAFF
.,.,TRBV3-1/TRBV3-2,TRBJ2-7,TGTGCCAGCAGGATTACAAAATTAAGCTCCTACGAGCAGTACTTC,CASRITKLSSYEQYF
TRBD1,.,TRBV3-1/TRBV3-2,TRBJ2-5,TGTGCCAGCAGCGATCCTGACAGGGGCGATTACCAAGAGACCCAGTACTTC,CASSDPDRGDYQETQYF
TRBD2,.,TRBV4-1,TRBJ2-7,TGCGCCAGCAGCCCGCCGGGACTAGCGGGAGGGTACGAGCAGTACTTC,CASSPPGLAGGYEQYF
.,.,TRBV4-3,TRBJ2-1,TGCGCCAGCAGCCTACTGGGACTTCATGAGCAGTTCTTC,CASSLLGLHEQFF
TRBD1,.,TRBV19,TRBJ2-7,TGTGCCAGTAGTTCACTGCCCGGACAGGTCTACGAGCAGTACTTC,CASSSLPGQVYEQYF
.,.,TRBV4-3,TRBJ2-1,TGCGCCAGCAGCCAAGAGGGGCAGGGGGGTTACAATGAGCAGTTCTTC,CASSQEGQGGYNEQFF
.,.,TRBV27,TRBJ1-1,TGTGCCAGCAGTTTATGGGCAGGGACTGGCACTGAAGCTTTCTTT,CASSLWAGTGTEAFF
TRBD2,.,TRBV7-9,TRBJ2-1,TGTGCCAGCAGCACCTCACTAGCGCAAGCCGACGATGAGCAGTTCTTC,CASSTSLAQADDEQFF
.,.,TRBV5-1,TRBJ1-2,TGCGCCAGCACATCCGTGGACGGGGGGGCAGGTCTTAACTATGGCTACACCTTC,CASTSVDGGAGLNYGYTF
TRBD2,.,TRBV11-2,TRBJ2-7,TGTGCCAGCAGACCAAGCGGGAGGGCCCTCGAGCAGTACTTC,CASRPSGRALEQYF
TRBD1,.,TRBV28,TRBJ1-5,TGTGCCAGTCTAACCCTTGGACAGGGCAATCAGCCCCAGCATTTT,CASLTLGQGNQPQHF
.,.,TRBV7-2,TRBJ1-5,TGTGCCAGCAGCTTAGAAGTTCGGAATCAGCCCCAGCATTTT,CASSLEVRNQPQHF
TRBD1,.,TRBV12-5,TRBJ1-3,TGTGCTAGTGGTTTGGTCAGGGGGGATGGAAACACCATATATTTT,CASGLVRGDGNTIYF
.,.,TRBV4-1,TRBJ2-1,TGCGCCAGCAGCCAAGGGGAGGCGACAAGGGCTCAGTTCTTC,CASSQGEATRAQFF
TRBD1,few,TRBV6-5,TRBJ1-5,TGTGCCAGCAGGCCCAACAGGGGGAGCAATCAGCCCCAGCATTTT,CASRPNRGSNQPQHF
TRBD1,.,TRBV18,TRBJ1-1,TGTGCCAGCTCACAAGAACAGGGGAAGAACACTGAAGCTTTCTTT,CASSQEQGKNTEAFF
.,.,TRBV7-9,TRBJ2-7,TGTGCCAGCAGCTTAGTATTGTCTAGCCCTGATCCCCAGCAGTACTTC,CASSLVLSSPDPQQYF
.,.,TRBV29-1,TRBJ2-4,TGCAGCGTTGACAGACTAGCCAAAAACATTCAGTACTTC,CSVDRLAKNIQYF
TRBD1,.,TRBV4-3,TRBJ2-7,TGCGCCAGCAGCCAAGATCTGTGGGACAGGGCCGGCCAAGGCCCCTACGAGCAGTACTTC,CASSQDLWDRAGQGPYEQYF
.,.,TRBV19,TRBJ1-1,TGTGCCAGTAGCCCCCAGGGGCGGAGGAACACTGAAGCTTTCTTT,CASSPQGRRNTEAFF
.,.,TRBV2,TRBJ2-1,TGTGCCAGCAGGCCGACAGTTCGGGAGCAGTTCTTC,CASRPTVREQFF
.,.,TRBV5-1,TRBJ2-7,TGCGCCAGCAGCGTGACAGTATCCTCCTACGAGCAGTACTTC,CASSVTVSSYEQYF
.,many,TRBV7-6,TRBJ2-1,TGTGCCAGCAGCTTAGCGTTCGATGAGCAGTTCTTC,CASSLAFDEQFF
TRBD1,.,TRBV15,TRBJ2-7,TGTGCCACCAGCAGAGGCGGGGTGGGACAGGGGAATACCCAGTACTTC,CATSRGGVGQGNTQYF
TRBD1,.,TRBV15,TRBJ2-5,TGTGCCACCAGCAGAGATCCGGGACAGGGCCAAGAGACCCAGTACTTC,CATSRDPGQGQETQYF
.,once,TRBV6-1,TRBJ1-2,TGTGCCAGCAGTGAAAGTTCCAGGGCTAACTATGGCTACACCTTC,CASSESSRANYGYTF
.,.,TRBV2,TRBJ1-2,TGTGCCAGCAGGGAGGACAGTGGGAGCTATGGCTACACCTTC,CASREDSGSYGYTF
TRBD2,.,TRBV4-1,TRBJ2-1,TGCGCCAGCAGCCAAGATCCAGGACTAGCGGGGAAGGCGGAGCAGTTCTTC,CASSQDPGLAGKAEQFF
.,.,TRBV7-9,TRBJ1-1,TGTGCCAGCAGCTTGCTGGGACAGAACACTGAAGCTTTCTTT,CASSLLGQNTEAFF
TRBD1,.,TRBV30,TRBJ1-2,TGTACCTGGTGGACAGGCTATGGCTACACCTTC,CTWWTGYGYTF
.,.,TRBV6-5,TRBJ2-2,TGTGCCAGTGTAATAGCGGTGAACACCGGGGAGCTGTTTTTT,CASVIAVNTGELFF